This record concerns one T cell receptor beta chain sequence. Its antigen remains unidentified. This specimen comes from a study of cytomegalovirus exposure and HLA in healthy donors. Per germline, CDR1 LNHDA and CDR2 SQIVND (reference sequence). This CDR3 contains 16 residues. V dropped 2 bases and J dropped 4 bases, with 15 bases sitting between them. The PCR ran on 60 Vbeta and 13 Jbeta primers. Measured with immunoSEQ multiplex PCR; TCRdb has only the in-frame clones, and not every one. The sample yields some 200,000 clones, about 81% seen once. Findings and limits, study-wide: In a later analysis, V- and J-gene trimming of beta chains associated with a DCLRE1C missense variant, replicated independently. Being productive about 87% or about 30% of the time was typical of most TCR beta V segments in an earlier analysis. Reports credit the classifier with highly specific, highly sensitive diagnosis of cytomegalovirus status.

Sequenced material: PBMCs. The sequence derives from a woman between 25 and 40 years old in good health and CMV-seronegative. The chain carries TRBV19 and TRBJ1-5, with D possibly TRBD1 on 5 matching bases. CDR3 nucleotides: TGTGCCAGTAGTATAAGGAGCAGGGCAGGGAATCAGCCCCAGCATTTT. Amino acid sequence: CASSIRSRAGNQPQHF.